These 18 T cell receptor beta chains originate from one sample sequenced in a study of blood T cell repertoires in COVID-19. TCRdb keeps only in-frame clones here, not all; method: immunoSEQ multiplex PCR. The data hold approximately 300,000 clones, with 85% to 90% observed a single time. Material for sequencing was peripheral blood. These receptors came from a woman aged 30 to 39 with COVID-19, enrolled during active disease.

The V gene is TRBV4-1, the J gene TRBJ1-2; D is unclear. Deletions cut 0 bases from V and 2 bases from J, with 10 bases between. Germline CDR1 is MGHRA and CDR2 is YSYEKL. The CDR3 is 15 amino acids. DNA of the CDR3: TGCGCCAGCAGCCAAGAGTACAGCTCAAACTATGGCTACACCTTC. Its protein is CASSQEYSSNYGYTF.

The V call is TRBV5-1, the J call TRBJ1-6, with D unresolved. CDR3 length: 15 amino acids. Germline loops: CDR1 SGHRS, CDR2 YFSETQ. The V end was cut by 1 base, the J end by 4 bases, with 9 bases between. CDR3 bases: TGCGCCAGCAGCTTGTCGCCGGGTTATAATTCACCCCTCCACTTT. Protein sequence: CASSLSPGYNSPLHF.

This chain uses TRBV30 with TRBJ2-7; D possibly corresponds to TRBD1 (5 bases). Trimming shortened V by 0 bases and J by 7 bases, and 19 bases separated the two germline ends. Germline values: CDR1 GTSNPN, CDR2 SVGIG (reference sequence). This CDR3 spans 15 amino acids. CDR3 in amino acids: CAWSVSLVGALEQYF. The CDR3 DNA reads as TGTGCCTGGAGTGTGAGTCTGGTAGGGGCCTTGGAGCAGTACTTC.

This sequence joins TRBV5-1 and TRBJ2-7, with 12 bases fitting TRBD2. Germline CDR1 is SGHRS and CDR2 is YFSETQ. The CDR3 loop spans 16 amino acids. The trim removed 4 bases at V and 0 bases at J, leaving 5 bases unmatched. The CDR3 coding sequence is TGCGCCAGCAGCGAGCTAGCGGGAGGGCCCTCCTACGAGCAGTACTTC. It codes for CASSELAGGPSYEQYF.

This rearrangement joins TRBV30 to TRBJ2-7, with D possibly being TRBD1 (5 bases). Germline lookup yields CDR1 GTSNPN and CDR2 SVGIG (reference sequence). CDR3 length equals 14 residues. V lost 1 base and J 2 bases, leaving 12 bases between the germline ends. The CDR3 nucleotides read TGTGCCTGGAGTGCCGACAGCTCACCCTACGAGCAGTACTTC. Its protein product is CAWSADSSPYEQYF.

Only one count was recorded for this clone. This chain links TRBV2 with TRBJ2-3; D is uncertain. The V gene lost 1 base and the J gene lost 0 bases, with 8 bases spanning the gap. The CDR3 is 15 residues long. From germline, CDR1 is SNHLY and CDR2 FYNNEI. The CDR3 region is CASSEDSASTDTQYF. The DNA for the CDR3 is TGTGCCAGCAGTGAAGACTCCGCGAGCACAGATACGCAGTATTTT.

This clone occurred once. The chain uses TRBV12-3 or TRBV12-4 and TRBJ2-1, with D perhaps matching TRBD2 (5 bases). The CDR3 has 13 residues. Trimming cost V 6 bases and J 8 bases, with 14 bases left between them. The CDR3 loop reads CASRTTSRDEQFF. The CDR3 bases are TGTGCCAGCAGGACTACTAGTAGGGATGAGCAGTTCTTC.

This clone was recorded only once. The chain combines TRBV28 with TRBJ2-3, with D possibly being TRBD2 (5 bases). The ends were cut back, 8 bases at V and 1 base at J, with 16 bases in the middle. Germline loops: CDR1 MDHEN, CDR2 SYDVKM. This CDR3 is 15 amino acids long. The CDR3 spells CASLQDPGGTDTQYF. In DNA, the CDR3 is TGTGCCAGCTTGCAAGACCCCGGGGGCACAGATACGCAGTATTTT.

In this sample, this clone turned up a few times. J is TRBJ1-6 and V is TRBV10-2, with D perhaps matching TRBD1 (5 bases). V was trimmed by 7 bases and J by 5 bases, leaving 9 bases between them. Germline V gene sequence: CDR1 WSHSY, CDR2 SAAADI. The CDR3 sequence is 13 residues long. CDR3 bases: TGCGCCAGCATCGGAGGGGATAATTCACCCCTCCACTTT. Its translation is CASIGGDNSPLHF.

The chain employs TRBV27 and TRBJ1-5; the D gene is possibly TRBD1 (6 bases). Deletions cut 3 bases from V and 2 bases from J, with 8 bases between. The CDR3 is made up of 14 amino acids. Germline lookup yields CDR1 MNHEY and CDR2 SMNVEV (reference sequence). Here the CDR3 reads CASSLAGGNQPQHF. The CDR3 region has the DNA TGTGCCAGCAGTTTGGCAGGGGGCAATCAGCCCCAGCATTTT.

The J gene is TRBJ2-1, the V gene TRBV4-1, with 12 bases matching TRBD2. The CDR3 has 14 residues. V lost 7 bases, J lost 11 bases, and 9 bases stayed unmatched. The V gene's germline CDR1 is MGHRA and CDR2 YSYEKL. The CDR3 spells CASTLAGGGEKQFF. The CDR3 DNA reads TGCGCCAGCACACTAGCGGGGGGCGGGGAGAAGCAGTTCTTC.

V gene TRBV2 combines with J gene TRBJ1-4; no reliable D call. Germline V gene sequence: CDR1 SNHLY, CDR2 FYNNEI. The V gene lost 5 bases and the J gene lost 0 bases, with 7 bases spanning the gap. The CDR3 is 14 residues long. CDR3 coding DNA: TGTGCCAGCAGTCGAGGAGCAACTAATGAAAAACTGTTTTTT. Translated, it gives CASSRGATNEKLFF.

V is TRBV4-2 and J is TRBJ2-7; 7 bases are shared with TRBD2. CDR1 is LGHNA, CDR2 YNFKEQ, per germline. The V and J ends lost 0 bases and 3 bases, in that order; junction bases with no gene match: 11. This CDR3 is built from 17 residues. The CDR3 sequence: CASSQERMGGDGYEQYF. The CDR3 DNA reads TGTGCCAGCAGCCAAGAAAGAATGGGAGGGGACGGCTACGAGCAGTACTTC.

This clone was observed a single time. The rearrangement uses TRBV7-9 and TRBJ2-3, with TRBD2 matching over 7 bases. From germline, CDR1 is SEHNR and CDR2 FQNEAQ (reference sequence). The CDR3 sequence is 17 residues long. With 3 bases clipped from V and 0 bases from J, the junction kept 9 bases outside the gene matches. The CDR3 reads CASSFGSGTKSTDTQYF. DNA of the CDR3: TGTGCCAGCAGCTTCGGGAGCGGGACTAAGAGCACAGATACGCAGTATTTT.

The chain combines TRBV3-1 (or the pseudogene TRBV3-2) with TRBJ1-2; TRBD1 aligns across 8 bases. V trimming: 1 base; J trimming: 6 bases; junction bases outside the gene matches: 7. CDR1 and CDR2 (germline): LGHDT, YNNKEL (reference sequence). CDR3 length: 15 residues. The CDR3 sequence: CASSQADRGRHGYTF. CDR3 DNA: TGTGCCAGCAGCCAAGCCGACAGGGGACGTCATGGCTACACCTTC.

The chain employs TRBV6-6 and TRBJ2-5; D possibly corresponds to TRBD1 (6 bases). The V end was cut by 7 bases, the J end by 5 bases, with 17 bases between. The germline gives CDR1 MNHNY, CDR2 SVGAGI (reference sequence). CDR3 size: 14 residues. CDR3 protein: CASNSRTAGETQYF. CDR3 nucleotide sequence: TGTGCCAGCAATTCCCGGACAGCAGGGGAGACCCAGTACTTC.

This sequence joins TRBV7-6 and TRBJ1-2; 9 nucleotides match TRBD1. The CDR3 has 18 residues. After removal of 7 bases from V and 4 bases from J, the junction contained 19 bases not matched to a gene. CDR1 is SGHVS, CDR2 FNYEAQ, per germline. The CDR3 spells CASTPGPGQGTGSYGYTF. The CDR3 nucleotides are TGTGCCAGCACTCCCGGCCCGGGACAGGGAACGGGTTCCTATGGCTACACCTTC.

V usage is TRBV2 and J usage is TRBJ2-2, with no clear D. The CDR3 is 13 amino acids. V gave up 6 bases and J gave up 2 bases, with 7 bases separating them. Germline V gene data show CDR1 as SNHLY and CDR2 as FYNNEI. The CDR3 sequence is CASSPTNTGELFF. As DNA, the CDR3 is TGTGCCAGCAGCCCCACTAACACCGGGGAGCTGTTTTTT.